The 30 T cell receptor beta chains listed next were all sequenced from one sample in a study of blood T cell repertoires in COVID-19. Assay: immunoSEQ multiplex PCR; the TCRdb copy retains only in-frame clones and omits some. The table shows 250,000 to 350,000 clones, with around nine tenths occurring only once. Sequenced sample: PBMCs or T cells enriched from blood (not recorded which). These receptors originate from a middle-aged woman who had recovered from COVID-19.

V gene TRBV7-9 combines with J gene TRBJ2-4; D uncertain. Germline CDR1 reads SEHNR; CDR2 reads FQNEAQ (reference sequence). With 5 bases removed from V and 0 bases from J, the gap between germline ends came to 14 bases. This CDR3 is 16 amino acids long. The CDR3 DNA sequence: TGTGCCAGCAGCCAGACTGATTTACTAGCCAAAAACATTCAGTACTTC. Amino acids: CASSQTDLLAKNIQYF.

The J gene is TRBJ2-2, the V gene TRBV23-1, with 7 positions matching TRBD2. TRBV23-1 is placed among ORFs of uncertain function. J gave up 2 bases and V 5 bases, and 5 bases lay outside the gene matches. CDR3 length: 15 residues. CDR3 in DNA: TGCGCCAGCAGTGGGGGGGGAGGAAACACCGGGGAGCTGTTTTTT. Amino acids: CASSGGGGNTGELFF.

This chain connects TRBV4-2 to TRBJ2-7; 10 bases are shared with TRBD2. There are 16 residues in the CDR3. V was pared by 0 bases and J by 2 bases, with 4 bases of the junction left unmatched. The germline gives CDR1 LGHNA, CDR2 YNFKEQ. The CDR3: CASSQEGLAEPYEQYF. DNA for the CDR3: TGTGCCAGCAGCCAAGAAGGACTAGCGGAACCCTACGAGCAGTACTTC.

This chain uses TRBV19 with TRBJ1-4; TRBD1 is a possible D gene (6 bases). The V end was cut by 6 bases, the J end by 1 base, with 15 bases between. The CDR3 has 16 residues. Germline lookup yields CDR1 LNHDA and CDR2 SQIVND (reference sequence). The CDR3 DNA reads TGTGCCAGTAGCGGACAGTCTACTGAAACTAATGAAAAACTGTTTTTT. Translation: CASSGQSTETNEKLFF. The variable domain in full, completed from reference TRBV19 and TRBJ1-4, reads DGGITQSPKYLFRKEGQNVTLSCEQNLNHDAMYWYRQDPGQGLRLIYYSQIVNDFQKGDIAEGYSVSREKKESFPLTVTSAQKNPTAFYLCASSGQSTETNEKLFFGSGTQLSVL.

This clone was seen once. This chain connects TRBV27 to TRBJ2-2; TRBD2 matches at 11 bases. Germline CDR1 and CDR2: MNHEY and SMNVEV (reference sequence). The CDR3 extends over 15 amino acids. V gave up 8 bases and J gave up 5 bases; unmatched junction bases: 7. The CDR3 DNA reads TGTGCCAGCGGGACCGGACTAGCGGGTACCGGGGAGCTGTTTTTT. Residues: CASGTGLAGTGELFF.

The chain couples TRBV7-2 to TRBJ2-5, with 14 bases matching TRBD2. The CDR3 contains 17 residues. The V gene's germline CDR1 is SGHTA and CDR2 FQGNSA. Losses at the gene ends were 1 base for V and 5 bases for J; bases not matched to a gene: 6. Here the CDR3 DNA reads TGTGCCAGCAGCTTAGGGGGACTAGCGGGAGTGCGGGAGACCCAGTACTTC. Amino acid sequence: CASSLGGLAGVRETQYF.

This chain joins TRBV28 and TRBJ2-4; D gene uncertain. The CDR3 runs 14 residues. Trimming took off 2 bases at V and 8 bases at J, with 13 bases between the two ends. The germline V gene encodes CDR1 MDHEN and CDR2 SYDVKM. The CDR3: CASSLGTVTYIQYF. The CDR3 nucleotides read TGTGCCAGCAGTTTAGGCACCGTGACTTACATTCAGTACTTC.

The chain couples TRBV7-2 to TRBJ2-7; no reliable D call. The CDR3 totals 12 residues. Germline CDR1 and CDR2: SGHTA and FQGNSA. CDR3 sequence reads: CATLGAGYEQYF. Written as DNA, the CDR3 is TGTGCGACGCTAGGTGCCGGGTACGAGCAGTACTTC.

The chain recombines TRBV18 with TRBJ1-1; perhaps TRBD1 as D (5 bases). CDR3 length: 14 amino acids. Per germline, CDR1 KGHSH and CDR2 LQKENI. V dropped 3 bases and J dropped 3 bases, with 11 bases sitting between them. CDR3 protein: CASSPFGGDTEAFF. CDR3 bases: TGTGCCAGCTCACCTTTTGGGGGGGACACTGAAGCTTTCTTT.

This chain links TRBV12-3 or TRBV12-4 with TRBJ2-7; D uncertain. Trimming took off 5 bases at V and 3 bases at J, with 8 bases between the two ends. This CDR3 is built from 12 residues. The CDR3 protein is CASSQALYEQYF. CDR3 nucleotides: TGTGCCAGCAGTCAAGCGCTCTACGAGCAGTACTTC.

This clone was detected only once. V usage is TRBV2 and J usage is TRBJ2-1, with 12 bases identical to TRBD2. Trimming took 5 bases from V and 8 from J; bases not matched to a gene: 7. The length of the CDR3 is 15 residues. Germline-derived CDR1 and CDR2 are SNHLY and FYNNEI. The CDR3 region is CASSPRLAGVDEQFF. As DNA, the CDR3 is TGTGCCAGCAGTCCCCGACTAGCGGGAGTGGATGAGCAGTTCTTC.

This chain joins TRBV23-1 and TRBJ2-1; 12 bases match TRBD2. TRBV23-1 is designated an ORF whose function remains uncertain. The CDR3 spans 18 residues. The V segment lost 8 bases and the J segment 9 bases; nucleotides outside the gene matches: 20. This CDR3 is CASPQGTSGPFSVGEQFF. As DNA, the CDR3 is TGCGCCAGCCCTCAAGGGACTAGCGGGCCGTTTTCGGTCGGTGAGCAGTTCTTC.

The chain employs TRBV5-1 and TRBJ1-2, with D unresolved. V was clipped by 0 bases and J by 4 bases, with 13 bases between them. The CDR3 loop spans 15 amino acids. Germline CDR1 and CDR2: SGHRS and YFSETQ. CDR3 coding DNA: TGCGCCAGCAGCTTGGCCGGTTCCCCGGGCTATGGCTACACCTTC. Its translation: CASSLAGSPGYGYTF. The full variable domain, its missing parts supplied by reference TRBV5-1 and TRBJ1-2, is KAGVTQTPRYLIKTRGQQVTLSCSPISGHRSVSWYQQTPGQGLQFLFEYFSETQRNKGNFPGRFSGRQFSNSRSEMNVSTLELGDSALYLCASSLAGSPGYGYTFGSGTRLTVV.

The chain combines TRBV10-2 with TRBJ1-2, with D perhaps matching TRBD1 (5 bases). V dropped 4 bases and J dropped 8 bases, with 14 bases sitting between them. This CDR3 contains 13 residues. In germline, CDR1 is WSHSY, CDR2 SAAADI. The CDR3 protein is CASSVVGGFGYTF. The DNA for the CDR3 is TGCGCCAGCAGTGTCGTGGGGGGTTTCGGCTACACCTTC.

The chain links TRBV19 to TRBJ1-5; maybe TRBD1 (5 bases). The germline CDR1 and CDR2 sequences are LNHDA and SQIVND (reference sequence). The CDR3 spans 15 residues. V dropped 6 bases and J dropped 5 bases, with 17 bases sitting between them. CDR3 sequence: CASRPSGHADQPQHF. As DNA, the CDR3 is TGTGCCAGTAGACCTTCTGGACATGCTGATCAGCCCCAGCATTTT.

The rearrangement uses TRBV7-9 and TRBJ2-3; 7 nucleotides agree with TRBD1. J was trimmed by 2 bases and V by 0 bases; bases with no gene match: 8. Germline CDR1 and CDR2: SEHNR and FQNEAQ (reference sequence). The length of the CDR3 is 17 residues. CDR3 sequence (DNA): TGTGCCAGCAGCTTAGCCCTAGGGGGCCCTTCCACAGATACGCAGTATTTT. It specifies CASSLALGGPSTDTQYF.

This sequence joins TRBV6-2 or TRBV6-3 and TRBJ2-3, with TRBD2 matching 9 bases. The CDR3 has 17 amino acids. Germline loops: CDR1 MNHEY, CDR2 SVGEGT. V gave up 5 bases and J gave up 4 bases; unmatched junction bases: 13. The DNA of the CDR3 is TGTGCCAGCAGTACCACACTAGCGGGCACGAGGGCAGATACGCAGTATTTT. The encoded protein is CASSTTLAGTRADTQYF.

The chain links TRBV15 to TRBJ2-7; 11 nucleotides align to TRBD2. Looked up from germline, CDR1 is LNHNV and CDR2 is YYDKDF (reference sequence). After removal of 1 base from V and 2 bases from J, the junction contained 10 bases not matched to a gene. The CDR3 length is 18 residues. This chain's CDR3 is CATSRGLPTSGSTYEQYF. The CDR3 DNA reads as TGTGCCACCAGCAGAGGACTCCCTACTAGCGGGAGTACCTACGAGCAGTACTTC.

The CDR3: CASSPGTGVYTEAFF. CDR3 sequence (DNA): TGTGCCAGCTCGCCCGGGACAGGGGTTTACACTGAAGCTTTCTTT. This sequence joins TRBV18 and TRBJ1-1; 10 nucleotides agree with TRBD1. The junction had 7 bases not matched to a gene; V was cut back by 6 bases and J by 3 bases. The CDR3 consists of 15 residues. Germline V gene sequence: CDR1 KGHSH, CDR2 LQKENI.

This rearrangement joins TRBV6-2 or TRBV6-3 to TRBJ2-1; TRBD1 aligns across 8 bases. Germline-derived CDR1 and CDR2 are MNHEY and SVGEGT. V lost 0 bases, J lost 1 base, and 14 bases stayed unmatched. CDR3 length equals 20 residues. CDR3 coding DNA: TGTGCCAGCAGTTACTCGACGACAGGGGTCCCCTCCTGGTCCTACAATGAGCAGTTCTTC. This translates into CASSYSTTGVPSWSYNEQFF.

This chain links TRBV10-2 with TRBJ1-5, with a tentative D call TRBD1 (5 bases). Germline CDR1 is WSHSY and CDR2 is SAAADI. This CDR3 has 13 residues. V dropped 5 bases and J dropped 5 bases, with 10 bases sitting between them. The CDR3 DNA reads TGCGCCAGCAGTTTCGGGGGGTATCAGCCCCAGCATTTT. Protein sequence: CASSFGGYQPQHF.

V usage is TRBV4-3 and J usage is TRBJ1-6; D ambiguous. V was pared by 0 bases and J by 7 bases, with 10 bases between. Germline-derived CDR1 and CDR2 are LGHNA and YSLEER. The length of the CDR3 is 15 residues. The CDR3 is CASSQEPGGNSPLHF. The CDR3 DNA follows: TGCGCCAGCAGCCAAGAACCGGGCGGGAATTCACCCCTCCACTTT.

The chain couples TRBV30 to TRBJ2-6; D is undetermined. The V end lost 3 bases, the J end lost 2 bases, and 14 bases lay between the germline ends. This CDR3 has 16 amino acids. Looked up from germline, CDR1 is GTSNPN and CDR2 is SVGIG (reference sequence). This CDR3 is CAWRVSYGPGANVLTF. The CDR3 DNA follows: TGTGCCTGGAGAGTAAGTTATGGGCCTGGGGCCAACGTCCTGACTTTC. Complete variable domain (other parts from reference TRBV30 and TRBJ2-6): SQTIHQWPATLVQPVGSPLSLECTVEGTSNPNLYWYRQAAGRGLQLLFYSVGIGQISSEVPQNLSASRPQDRQFILSSKKLLLSDSGFYLCAWRVSYGPGANVLTFGAGSRLTVL.

The CDR3, as DNA: TGTGCCAGCAGCCACCGGGTATCGGCTTACACAGATACGCAGTATTTT. As protein: CASSHRVSAYTDTQYF. The chain is built from TRBV13 and TRBJ2-3; D gene ambiguous. V lost 5 bases, J lost 2 bases, and 17 bases lay in between. This CDR3 contains 16 residues. Germline assignment: CDR1 PRHDT and CDR2 FYEKMQ (reference sequence).

The rearrangement links TRBV7-2 to TRBJ2-7; D may be TRBD2 (5 bases). Germline V gives CDR1 SGHTA, CDR2 FQGNSA. CDR3 length: 17 residues. Trimming removed 4 bases from V and 0 bases from J, with 19 bases in between. CDR3 nucleotides: TGTGCCAGCAGCTCGGGGAGTTGGCGGGCCGCCTCCTACGAGCAGTACTTC. This gives the protein CASSSGSWRAASYEQYF. Complete variable domain (other parts from reference TRBV7-2 and TRBJ2-7): GAGVSQSPSNKVTEKGKDVELRCDPISGHTALYWYRQSLGQGLEFLIYFQGNSAPDKSGLPSDRFSAERTGGSVSTLTIQRTQQEDSAVYLCASSSGSWRAASYEQYFGPGTRLTVT.

The chain has TRBV6-5 and TRBJ2-5, with a weak D call TRBD1 (6 bases). This CDR3 contains 14 residues. Looked up from germline, CDR1 is MNHEY and CDR2 is SVGAGI. Trimming took off 0 bases at V and 5 bases at J, with 10 bases between the two ends. Here the CDR3 DNA reads TGTGCCAGCAGTTACTCGACAGGTCTGGAGACCCAGTACTTC. Amino acid sequence: CASSYSTGLETQYF.

The chain has TRBV10-1 and TRBJ2-7; 9 bases fit TRBD2. The CDR3 contains 15 residues. V lost 1 base and J lost 4; bases outside the gene matches: 5. The germline CDR1 and CDR2 sequences are WNHNN and SYGVQD (reference sequence). As DNA, the CDR3 is TGCGCCAGCAGTGAGTTTAGCGGGAGTAGGTACGAGCAGTACTTC. It is translated as CASSEFSGSRYEQYF.

The genes are TRBV13 and TRBJ2-3, with TRBD2 identical over 11 bases. In germline, CDR1 is PRHDT, CDR2 FYEKMQ (reference sequence). This CDR3 is built from 17 residues. Trimming at V came to 2 bases and at J to 6 bases, leaving 10 bases not matched to a gene. The CDR3 reads CASSLLAGGGAVDTQYF. CDR3 DNA: TGTGCCAGCAGCTTATTAGCGGGAGGGGGGGCCGTGGATACGCAGTATTTT.

The rearrangement joins TRBV28 to TRBJ1-6; maybe TRBD1 (5 bases). V lost 3 bases to trimming and J lost 6 bases, with 12 bases between them. The CDR3 is 15 residues long. Germline values: CDR1 MDHEN, CDR2 SYDVKM. The DNA for the CDR3 is TGTGCCAGCAGTTTTTCACCGGGGGGTAATTCACCCCTCCACTTT. This codes for CASSFSPGGNSPLHF.

CDR3 sequence: CASSQADRFWKGNTGELFF. CDR3 nucleotides: TGTGCCAGCAGCCAAGCTGACAGGTTTTGGAAAGGGAACACCGGGGAGCTGTTTTTT. This chain links TRBV3-1 (or the pseudogene TRBV3-2) with TRBJ2-2; tentatively, D is TRBD1 (6 bases). Germline V gene sequence: CDR1 LGHDT, CDR2 YNNKEL (reference sequence). The CDR3 spans 19 residues. The germline V and J ends were trimmed by 1 base and 1 base, with 19 bases remaining between them.